This entry features one TCR beta chain sequence. The data were taken from a study of blood T cell repertoires in COVID-19. The study counted Cohort 3 donors as recovered given two negative PCRs, clearance, or symptom resolution. Germline V gives CDR1 SNHLY, CDR2 FYNNEI. V was trimmed by 6 bases and J by 3 bases, leaving 14 bases between them. The CDR3 contains 14 residues. Measured with immunoSEQ multiplex PCR; TCRdb has only the in-frame clones, and not every one. Of hundreds of thousands of clones listed, 80% to 90% were seen once; the top ten hold approximately 9%. Sequenced input: PBMCs or T cells enriched from blood (not recorded which). The chain carries TRBV2 and TRBJ1-2, with D tentatively TRBD1 (6 bases). This TCR came from a young woman who had recovered from COVID-19. CDR3 bases: TGTGCCAGCAGCAGGACAGAGAAATACTATGGCTACACCTTC. Protein sequence: CASSRTEKYYGYTF.